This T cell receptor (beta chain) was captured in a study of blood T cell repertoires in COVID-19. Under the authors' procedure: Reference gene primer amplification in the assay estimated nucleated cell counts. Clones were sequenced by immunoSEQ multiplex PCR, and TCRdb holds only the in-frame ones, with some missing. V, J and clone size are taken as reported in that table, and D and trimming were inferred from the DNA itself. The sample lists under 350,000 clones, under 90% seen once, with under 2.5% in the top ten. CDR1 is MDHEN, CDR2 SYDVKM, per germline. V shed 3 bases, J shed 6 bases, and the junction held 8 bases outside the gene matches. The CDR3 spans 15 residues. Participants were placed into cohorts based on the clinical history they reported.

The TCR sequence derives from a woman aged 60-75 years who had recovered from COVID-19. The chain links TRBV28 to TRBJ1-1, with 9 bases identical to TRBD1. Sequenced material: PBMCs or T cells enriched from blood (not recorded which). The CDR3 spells CASSLATGGGPEAFF. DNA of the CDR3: TGTGCCAGCAGTTTGGCTACAGGGGGCGGGCCTGAAGCTTTCTTT.